This TCR beta chain emerged from a study of CD8 T cells in ankylosing spondylitis. Study outcomes and limitations: Ankylosing spondylitis blood seemed to carry a telltale TCR beta motif made of under 10 highly homologous variants. Both synovial fluid and blood in reactive arthritis had previously been reported to carry some motif variants. Those disease-linked clones were CD8+; they were also relatively rare in peripheral blood. As reported, disease-linked clones showed significant enrichment in matched ankylosing spondylitis synovial fluid.

The CDR3 consists of 14 residues. Germline CDR1 is MNHNS and CDR2 is SASEGT. The germline V and J ends were trimmed by 6 bases and 7 bases, with 19 bases remaining between them. TCRdb passed the 5' RACE reads through MiXCR, listing each CDR3 protein once. This sample yields 200,000 to 250,000 distinct CDR3 sequences, of which 8% to 11% are seen a single time; 21% belongs to the top ten. On this clonotype: Its antigen is not identified. Being one base from a much bigger clone, this may be a read error.

The clonotype comes from a male donor with ankylosing spondylitis or in good health (not recorded which). The V call is TRBV6-1, the J call TRBJ2-7, with TRBD1 as a possible D gene (5 bases). The sequenced material came from blood, either unsorted or a sorted T cell fraction (not recorded which). The CDR3 loop is CASSPDKVTWEQYF. In nucleotides, the CDR3 is TGTGCCAGCAGCCCGGACAAGGTAACGTGGGAGCAGTACTTC.